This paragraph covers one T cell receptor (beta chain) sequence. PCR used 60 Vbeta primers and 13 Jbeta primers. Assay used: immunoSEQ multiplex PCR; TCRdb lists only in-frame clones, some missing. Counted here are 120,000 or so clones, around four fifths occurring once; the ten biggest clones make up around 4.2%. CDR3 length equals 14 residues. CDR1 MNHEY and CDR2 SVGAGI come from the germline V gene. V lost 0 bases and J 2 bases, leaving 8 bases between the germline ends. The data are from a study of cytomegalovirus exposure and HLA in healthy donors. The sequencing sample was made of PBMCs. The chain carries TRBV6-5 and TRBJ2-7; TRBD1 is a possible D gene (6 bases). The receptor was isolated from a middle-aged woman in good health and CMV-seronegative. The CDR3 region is CASSYSQGTYEQYF. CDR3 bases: TGTGCCAGCAGTTACTCACAGGGTACCTACGAGCAGTACTTC.